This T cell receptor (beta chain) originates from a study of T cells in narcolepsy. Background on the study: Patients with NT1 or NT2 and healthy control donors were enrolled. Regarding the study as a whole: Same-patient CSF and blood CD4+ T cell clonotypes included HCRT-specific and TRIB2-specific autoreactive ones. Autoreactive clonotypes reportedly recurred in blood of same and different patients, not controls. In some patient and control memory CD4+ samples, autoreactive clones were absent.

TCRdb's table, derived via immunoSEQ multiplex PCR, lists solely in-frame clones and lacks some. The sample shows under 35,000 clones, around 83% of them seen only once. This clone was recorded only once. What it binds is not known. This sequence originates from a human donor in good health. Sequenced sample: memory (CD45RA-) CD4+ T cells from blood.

CDR3 residues: CASSSLPRGTNQPQHF. The CDR3 DNA sequence: TGTGCCAGCAGCTCCTTACCCCGGGGGACGAATCAGCCCCAGCATTTT. The chain links TRBV5-5 to TRBJ1-5; D might be TRBD1 (5 bases). CDR3 length: 16 amino acids. In germline, CDR1 is SGHKS, CDR2 YYEKEE (reference sequence). The V end lost 3 bases, the J end lost 4 bases, and 17 bases lay between the germline ends.